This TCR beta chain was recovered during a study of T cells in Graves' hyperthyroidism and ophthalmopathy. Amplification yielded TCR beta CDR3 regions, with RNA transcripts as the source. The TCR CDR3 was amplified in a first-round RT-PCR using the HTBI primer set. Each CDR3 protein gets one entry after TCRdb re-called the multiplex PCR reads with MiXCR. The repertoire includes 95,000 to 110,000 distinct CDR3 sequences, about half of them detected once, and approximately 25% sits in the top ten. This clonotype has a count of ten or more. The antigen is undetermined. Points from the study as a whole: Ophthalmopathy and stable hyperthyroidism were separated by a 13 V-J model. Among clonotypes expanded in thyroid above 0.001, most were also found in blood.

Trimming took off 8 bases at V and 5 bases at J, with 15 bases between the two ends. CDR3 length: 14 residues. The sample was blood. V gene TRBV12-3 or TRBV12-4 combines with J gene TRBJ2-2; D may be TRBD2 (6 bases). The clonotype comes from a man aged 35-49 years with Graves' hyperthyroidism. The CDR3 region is CASRPGARTGELFF. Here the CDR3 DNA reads TGTGCCAGCCGACCGGGAGCACGAACCGGGGAGCTGTTTTTT.